This T cell receptor (beta chain) stems from a study of blood T cells in healthy people across ages. Then a second PCR, running about 6 to 11 cycles, was carried out with a sample-barcoded 5' primer and a J-beta primer mix. TCRdb ran MiXCR on the 5' RACE reads and lists one entry per CDR3 protein. Here the sample spans about 640,000 distinct CDR3 sequences, about 30% being singletons. Study-wide results and caveats: Compared with aged donors, long-lived donors showed fewer expanded clones, suggesting selection.

With regard to this clonotype: What it recognizes is unknown.

CDR1 DFQATT and CDR2 SNEGSKA come from the germline V gene (reference sequence). The junction had 8 bases not matched to a gene; V was cut back by 5 bases and J by 2 bases. The CDR3 length is 16 residues. The chain carries TRBV20-1 and TRBJ2-6; 8 nucleotides align to TRBD1. The receptor was isolated from a woman of 80 years or more in good health. The sample taken for sequencing was blood. The CDR3 nucleotides are TGCAGTGCTTGGCAGGGGGCAAGTACTGGGGCCAACGTCCTGACTTTC. It codes for CSAWQGASTGANVLTF.